This T cell receptor beta chain was sequenced in a study of human T cells and chemical hapten exposure. Study as a whole: Mainly, slight library volume differences in the pool made TCR yields vary.

CDR1 SEHNR and CDR2 FQNEAQ come from the germline V gene (reference sequence). The CDR3 has 15 amino acids. The V gene lost 5 bases and the J gene lost 4 bases, with 16 bases spanning the gap. Separate cDNA molecules received unique molecular identifiers, which the library attached to them. One entry per CDR3 protein, called by TCRdb with MiXCR from the 5' RACE reads. There are tens of thousands of distinct CDR3 sequences in the sample; approximately 8% occur only once, and under 2.5% lies in the top ten. The study extracted total RNA from unfractionated whole blood. This clonotype was picked up many times.

This chain joins TRBV7-9 and TRBJ2-3; D is tentatively TRBD1 or TRBD2 (5 bases each). This receptor was obtained from a male donor in good health. The CDR3 region has the DNA TGTGCCAGCAGCCCCCCCGGGGCGGACGCAGATACGCAGTATTTT. It encodes CASSPPGADADTQYF.